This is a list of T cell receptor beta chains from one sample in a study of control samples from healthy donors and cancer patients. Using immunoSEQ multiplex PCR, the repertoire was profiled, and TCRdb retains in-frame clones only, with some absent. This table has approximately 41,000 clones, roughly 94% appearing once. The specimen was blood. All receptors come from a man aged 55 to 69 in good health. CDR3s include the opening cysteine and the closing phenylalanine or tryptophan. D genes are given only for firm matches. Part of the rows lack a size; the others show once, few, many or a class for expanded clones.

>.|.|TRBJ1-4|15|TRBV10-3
TGTGCCTCCACAGCTGAACTTGGCACTAATGAAAAACTGTTTTTT
CASTAELGTNEKLFF
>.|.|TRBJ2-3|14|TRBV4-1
TGCGCCAGCAGCTCGGAGGCGACGACAGATACGCAGTATTTT
CASSSEATTDTQYF
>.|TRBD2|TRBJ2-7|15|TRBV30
TGTGCCTGGAGTTTGGGACTAGACCCACTCTACGAGCAGTACTTC
CAWSLGLDPLYEQYF
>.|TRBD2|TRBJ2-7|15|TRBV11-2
TGTGCCAGCAGCCCCGGGGTAGCGGGAGTGGGGGAGCAGTACTTC
CASSPGVAGVGEQYF
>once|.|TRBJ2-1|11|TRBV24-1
TGTGCCACCAGTGATCCACTAGAGCAGTTCTTC
CATSDPLEQFF
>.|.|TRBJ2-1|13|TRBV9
TGTGCCAGCAGCGTAGCTCAACTTGGTGAGCAGTTCTTC
CASSVAQLGEQFF
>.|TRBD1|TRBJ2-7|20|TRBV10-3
TGTGCCATCAGTGAGTCGGGGCCTGGGACAGGACAAGGCCGACCCTACGAGCAGTACTTC
CAISESGPGTGQGRPYEQYF
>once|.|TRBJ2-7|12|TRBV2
TGTGCCAGCAGGGGGGACGGCTACGAGCAGTACTTC
CASRGDGYEQYF
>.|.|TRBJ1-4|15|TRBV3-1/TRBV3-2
TGTGCCAGCAGGGGGGGGCCTGCAACTAATGAAAAACTGTTTTTT
CASRGGPATNEKLFF
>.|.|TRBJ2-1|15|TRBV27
TGTGCCAGCAGTTTATTAGGACACCTCAACAATGAGCAGTTCTTC
CASSLLGHLNNEQFF
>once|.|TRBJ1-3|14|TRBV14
TGTGCCAGCAGCCAATCGCCTGTTGGAAACACCATATATTTT
CASSQSPVGNTIYF
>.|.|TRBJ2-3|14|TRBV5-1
TGCGCCAGCAGCTTTAGACTAGACACAGATACGCAGTATTTT
CASSFRLDTDTQYF
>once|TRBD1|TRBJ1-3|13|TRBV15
TGTGCCACCAAGACAGGGTCTGGAAACACCATATATTTT
CATKTGSGNTIYF
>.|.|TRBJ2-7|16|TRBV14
TGTGCCAGCACCTATCGGGGTTTACTTAGGCCCCACGAGCAGTACTTC
CASTYRGLLRPHEQYF
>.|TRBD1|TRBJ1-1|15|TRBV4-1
TGCGCCAGCAGCCAAGAGGAGACAGGGGTCACTGAAGCTTTCTTT
CASSQEETGVTEAFF
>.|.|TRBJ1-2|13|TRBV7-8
TGTGCCAGCAGCTCCCAAGGGGCGGTTGGCTACACCTTC
CASSSQGAVGYTF
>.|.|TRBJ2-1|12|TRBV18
TGTGCCAGCTCCGCGCCTTTTTATGAGCAGTTCTTC
CASSAPFYEQFF
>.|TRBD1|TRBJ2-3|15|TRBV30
TGTGCCTGGAGTCTCCGACAGGGGGGTACAGATACGCAGTATTTT
CAWSLRQGGTDTQYF
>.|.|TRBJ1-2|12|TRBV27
TGTGCCAGCAGTTTACAGGGGTATGGCTACACCTTC
CASSLQGYGYTF
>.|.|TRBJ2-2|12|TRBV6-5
TGTGCCCTCGACAGGAACACCGGGGAGCTGTTTTTT
CALDRNTGELFF
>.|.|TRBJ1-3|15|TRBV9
TGTGCCAGCAGCCCGCGACAGACATACGGAAACACCATATATTTT
CASSPRQTYGNTIYF
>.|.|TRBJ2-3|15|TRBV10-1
TGCGCCAGCAGCCCCTTCACGGCGGGCACAGATACGCAGTATTTT
CASSPFTAGTDTQYF
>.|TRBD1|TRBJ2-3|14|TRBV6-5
TGTGCCACGACGGACAGGGGGCAGGGAGATACGCAGTATTTT
CATTDRGQGDTQYF
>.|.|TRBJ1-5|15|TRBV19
TGTGCCAGTACCGAACGGGGGGTAAGGGATCAGCCCCAGCATTTT
CASTERGVRDQPQHF
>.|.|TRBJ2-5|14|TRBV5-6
TGTGCCAGCAGCTCCCAGGGCCTTGAGGAGACCCAGTACTTC
CASSSQGLEETQYF
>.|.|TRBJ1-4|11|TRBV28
TGTGCCAGCAGCTGGGGCGAAAAACTGTTTTTT
CASSWGEKLFF
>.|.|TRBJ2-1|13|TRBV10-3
TGTGCCTTAAAGGGGGAGCCCTTCAATGAGCAGTTCTTC
CALKGEPFNEQFF
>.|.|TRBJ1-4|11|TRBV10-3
TGTGCCATCAGTGATGGAGAAAAACTGTTTTTT
CAISDGEKLFF
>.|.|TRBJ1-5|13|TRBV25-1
TGTGCCAGCAGTTACACTAGCAATCAGCCCCAGCATTTT
CASSYTSNQPQHF
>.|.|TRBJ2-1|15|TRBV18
TGTGCCAGCTCACCACCTACCCAGGTGTACAATGAGCAGTTCTTC
CASSPPTQVYNEQFF
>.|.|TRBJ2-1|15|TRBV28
TGTGCCAGCAGCCAAAAAGGGAGCTCCTACAATGAGCAGTTCTTC
CASSQKGSSYNEQFF
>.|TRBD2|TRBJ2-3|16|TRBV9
TGTGCCAGCAGCGTTTTTGATCTAGCGGGAACAGATACGCAGTATTTT
CASSVFDLAGTDTQYF
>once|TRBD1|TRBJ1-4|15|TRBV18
TGTGCCAGCTCACCACCGACAGGGTCTAATGAAAAACTGTTTTTT
CASSPPTGSNEKLFF
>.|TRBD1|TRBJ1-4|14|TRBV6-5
TGTGCCAGCAGTAACAGGGGCCCAAATGAAAAACTGTTTTTT
CASSNRGPNEKLFF
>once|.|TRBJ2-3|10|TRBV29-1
TGCAGCGTTGGGGGGGAGCGGCAGTATTTT
CSVGGERQYF
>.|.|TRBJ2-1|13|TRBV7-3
TGTGCCAGCAGCCCTATTCCGGGGGTTGAGCAGTTCTTC
CASSPIPGVEQFF
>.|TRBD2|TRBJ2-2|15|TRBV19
TGTGCCAGTAGTTCAGCGGGAGTATACACCGGGGAGCTGTTTTTT
CASSSAGVYTGELFF
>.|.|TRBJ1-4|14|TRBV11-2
TGTGCCAGCAGCTCTGCCGGCCCGAATGAAAAACTGTTTTTT
CASSSAGPNEKLFF
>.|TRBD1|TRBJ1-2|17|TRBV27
TGTGCCAGCAGGAAAGGTCACCGGGACAGGGGCTTCTATGGCTACACCTTC
CASRKGHRDRGFYGYTF
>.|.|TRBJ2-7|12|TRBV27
TGTGCCAGCAGAGCGAACAGTTACGAGCAGTACTTC
CASRANSYEQYF
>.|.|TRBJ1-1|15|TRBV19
TGTGCCAGTAGTCCGGGGGAGTATGGGACCTCTGAAGCTTTCTTT
CASSPGEYGTSEAFF
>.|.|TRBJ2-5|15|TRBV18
TGTGCCAGCTCACACTCGGCAGGGGTTAGAGAGACCCAGTACTTC
CASSHSAGVRETQYF
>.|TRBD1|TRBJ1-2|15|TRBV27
TGTGCCAGCAGGGGACAGGGAGAGAGTTATGGTGGCTACACCTTC
CASRGQGESYGGYTF
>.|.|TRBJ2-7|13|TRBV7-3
TGTGCCAGCAGTCTTGAAAACGGCTACGAGCAGTACTTC
CASSLENGYEQYF
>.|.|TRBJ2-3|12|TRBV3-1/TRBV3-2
TGTGCCAGCAGCCAAGTGTTAGATACGCAGTATTTT
CASSQVLDTQYF
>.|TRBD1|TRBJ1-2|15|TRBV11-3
TGTGCCAGCAGCTTACCGGGACAGGGCCACTATGGCTACACCTTC
CASSLPGQGHYGYTF
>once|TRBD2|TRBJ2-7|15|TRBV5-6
TGTGCCAGCAGCTACGGACTAGCGGCAGATTACGAGCAGTACTTC
CASSYGLAADYEQYF
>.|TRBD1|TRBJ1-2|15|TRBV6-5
TGTGCCAGCGGGAGGGACAGGCGGGCTAACTATGGCTACACCTTC
CASGRDRRANYGYTF
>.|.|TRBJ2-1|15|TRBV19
TGTGCCAGTAGTATTTGGGGGCTGGGCGACAATGAGCAGTTCTTC
CASSIWGLGDNEQFF
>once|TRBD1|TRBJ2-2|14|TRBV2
TGTGCCAGCATCGACGACAGGGCCGCCGGGGAGCTGTTTTTT
CASIDDRAAGELFF
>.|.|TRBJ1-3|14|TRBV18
TGTGCCAGCTCACTGGAACCTGCGGGAAACACCATATATTTT
CASSLEPAGNTIYF
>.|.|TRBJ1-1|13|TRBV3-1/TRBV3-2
TGTGCCAGCAGCCAAGGGGCCAGCACTGAAGCTTTCTTT
CASSQGASTEAFF
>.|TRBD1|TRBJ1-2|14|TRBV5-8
TGTGCCAGCAGCCCAATACAGGGGGCCGTTGGCTACACCTTC
CASSPIQGAVGYTF
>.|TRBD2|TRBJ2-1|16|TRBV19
TGTGCCAGTAGTATAGATTCAAGCGGGAGTGGCAATGAGCAGTTCTTC
CASSIDSSGSGNEQFF
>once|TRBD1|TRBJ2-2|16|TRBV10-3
TGTGCCATCAGTGCCGGGACAGGGGGGTTGTCCGGGGAGCTGTTTTTT
CAISAGTGGLSGELFF
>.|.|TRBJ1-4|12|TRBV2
TGTGCCAGTGCCTCGAGTAATGAAAAACTGTTTTTT
CASASSNEKLFF
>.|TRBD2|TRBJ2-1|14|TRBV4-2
TGTGCCAGCAGCCAAGTGGGACTATCGAATGAGCAGTTCTTC
CASSQVGLSNEQFF
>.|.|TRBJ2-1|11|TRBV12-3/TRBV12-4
TGTGCCAGCAGGGCGCACAATGAGCAGTTCTTC
CASRAHNEQFF
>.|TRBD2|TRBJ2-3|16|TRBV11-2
TGTGCCAGCAGCTTAGGCGCGGGAGGGCGAACAGATACGCAGTATTTT
CASSLGAGGRTDTQYF